The 23 T cell receptor beta chains below come from one sample, sequenced in a study of Graves' ophthalmopathy and Graves' hyperthyroidism (dated by TCRdb to the late 2010s). The instrument was an Illumina HiSeq 2000. For repertoire sequencing, the TCR beta CDR3 regions were amplified from RNA transcripts. The first round of RT-PCR was done with HTBI primers and the Qiagen OneStep RT-PCR kit, and was followed by a second round of multiplex PCR, then size selection and purification. TCRdb cleaned the public reads at Q25 with fastp, built clones with MiXCR and kept in-frame beta chains. Rows with one shared CDR3 protein collapse into an entry with the most common genes and DNA. For this sample the table gives fewer than 250,000 distinct CDR3 sequences, of which 29% were detected only once. The ten biggest clones cover 9.1% of the sample. The sample taken for sequencing was peripheral blood. These receptors were collected from a man aged 50 to 60 with Graves' ophthalmopathy. Donor details come from another sample of the same person, matched by shared clones.

The gene calls are TRBV20-1 and TRBJ1-1; D remains unclear. Trimming took off 0 bases at V and 5 bases at J, with 16 bases between the two ends. This CDR3 spans 15 amino acids. Germline loops: CDR1 DFQATT, CDR2 SNEGSKA (reference sequence). The CDR3 spells CSARDRQRVGTEAFF. CDR3 DNA sequence: TGCAGTGCTAGAGATCGGCAGAGAGTGGGAACTGAAGCTTTCTTT.

This clonotype was seen many times. The chain employs TRBV6-2 or TRBV6-3 and TRBJ2-2, with D hard to call. CDR1 MNHEY and CDR2 SVGEGT come from the germline V gene. The V end was cut by 1 base, the J end by 4 bases, with 7 bases between. This CDR3 is 14 amino acids long. CDR3: CASSYYTGTGELFF. In DNA form, the CDR3 reads TGTGCCAGCAGTTACTACACGGGCACCGGGGAGCTGTTTTTT.

In its sample, this clonotype was seen many times. The V call is TRBV11-2, the J call TRBJ2-2, with 15 bases that match TRBD2. V trimming: 5 bases; J trimming: 7 bases; junction bases outside the gene matches: 11. Per germline, CDR1 SGHAT and CDR2 FQNNGV. The CDR3 extends over 18 amino acids. Here the CDR3 reads CASSPLRTSGRAGGELFF. CDR3 nucleotide sequence: TGTGCCAGCAGCCCACTCCGGACTAGCGGGAGGGCCGGCGGGGAGCTGTTTTTT.

The chain recombines TRBV6-1 with TRBJ2-6, with D perhaps TRBD1 or TRBD2 (5 bases each). The CDR3 runs to 13 residues. V gave up 10 bases and J gave up 0 bases, with 7 bases separating them. CDR1 and CDR2 from the germline V gene are MNHNS and SASEGT. The CDR3 region has the DNA TGTGCCACCGGGACCTCTGGGGCCAACGTCCTGACTTTC. This codes for CATGTSGANVLTF.

This clonotype was seen repeatedly, ten times or more. The rearrangement links TRBV29-1 to TRBJ2-7, with a tentative D call TRBD2 (6 bases). The CDR3 is made up of 12 amino acids. Germline V CDR1 and CDR2: SQVTM, ANQGSEA. V gave up 6 bases and J gave up 0 bases, with 9 bases separating them. The CDR3 is CSVWGVSYEQYF. The CDR3 bases are TGCAGCGTGTGGGGGGTCTCCTACGAGCAGTACTTC.

Many counts were recorded for this clonotype. The chain has TRBV6-2 or TRBV6-3 and TRBJ1-1; 8 bases agree with TRBD1. The V gene's germline CDR1 is MNHEY and CDR2 SVGEGT. The CDR3 totals 15 residues. After removal of 7 bases from V and 1 base from J, the junction contained 8 bases not matched to a gene. CDR3 bases: TGTGCCAGCATCCCACCAGGGGGCGGGAACACTGAAGCTTTCTTT. This gives the protein CASIPPGGGNTEAFF.

This chain joins TRBV19 and TRBJ1-1, with D unresolved. CDR1 LNHDA and CDR2 SQIVND come from the germline V gene (reference sequence). V was clipped by 3 bases and J by 2 bases, with 7 bases between them. The CDR3 length is 13 residues. The CDR3 coding sequence is TGTGCCAGTAGTATTTTGCTTAACACTGAAGCTTTCTTT. Protein: CASSILLNTEAFF.

The chain is built from TRBV28 and TRBJ1-2, with D tentatively TRBD1 (5 bases). Germline V gene lookup returns CDR1 MDHEN and CDR2 SYDVKM. Trimming pared 6 bases from V and 4 bases from J, leaving 15 bases between. This CDR3 is built from 14 residues. CDR3 nucleotide sequence: TGTGCCAGCAGACTTCTGGGGGGTCTCTATGGCTACACCTTC. Translating it yields CASRLLGGLYGYTF.

This clonotype was recorded many times. This rearrangement joins TRBV28 to TRBJ2-7; 9 bases agree with TRBD2. From germline, CDR1 is MDHEN and CDR2 SYDVKM. The CDR3 sequence is 17 residues long. The V segment lost 2 bases and the J segment 4 bases; nucleotides outside the gene matches: 12. CDR3: CASSLMAAGGPSYEQYF. The CDR3, as DNA: TGTGCCAGCAGTTTAATGGCTGCGGGAGGGCCTTCGTACGAGCAGTACTTC.

This clonotype was counted ten times or more. The chain joins TRBV11-2 to TRBJ1-2; no reliable D call. The CDR3 spans 15 residues. V lost 5 bases to trimming and J lost 4 bases, with 17 bases between them. The germline gives CDR1 SGHAT, CDR2 FQNNGV. The CDR3, as DNA: TGTGCCAGCAGCCCTGATATCACCCAGTCCTATGGCTACACCTTC. Its translation is CASSPDITQSYGYTF. Together with reference TRBV11-2 and TRBJ1-2, the CDR3 gives the full variable domain: EAGVAQSPRYKIIEKRQSVAFWCNPISGHATLYWYQQILGQGPKLLIQFQNNGVVDDSQLPKDRFSAERLKGVDSTLKIQPAKLEDSAVYLCASSPDITQSYGYTFGSGTRLTVV.

There are many counts of this clonotype. The V gene is TRBV30, the J gene TRBJ1-1, with D uncertain. CDR3 size: 15 residues. Germline CDR1 GTSNPN, CDR2 SVGIG (reference sequence). Between the trimmed V and J ends, which lost 4 bases and 0 bases, there was a span of 15 bases. The CDR3 loop reads CAWNGQSMVNTEAFF. CDR3 DNA sequence: TGTGCCTGGAATGGGCAGTCCATGGTGAACACTGAAGCTTTCTTT.

This clonotype was observed many times. This chain connects TRBV28 to TRBJ2-7; D not certain. Trimming left V 2 bases short and J 2 bases short, with 16 bases between. This CDR3 comprises 16 residues. The germline CDR1 and CDR2 sequences are MDHEN and SYDVKM. In DNA, the CDR3 is TGTGCCAGCAGTTTACTCGGACGGGTTACCACCTACGAGCAGTACTTC. Translation gives CASSLLGRVTTYEQYF.

This clonotype was recorded at least ten times. This chain joins TRBV20-1 and TRBJ1-1, with D maybe TRBD1 (6 bases). This CDR3 is built from 17 residues. V was clipped by 1 base and J by 2 bases, with 20 bases between them. Per germline, CDR1 DFQATT and CDR2 SNEGSKA (reference sequence). Here the CDR3 DNA reads TGCAGTGCTAGAGTTCTGGGGGCGCGGTTTCCAAACACTGAAGCTTTCTTT. Amino acid sequence: CSARVLGARFPNTEAFF.

This rearrangement joins TRBV28 to TRBJ1-2, with D unresolved. Looked up from germline, CDR1 is MDHEN and CDR2 is SYDVKM. CDR3 length equals 14 residues. The V end was cut by 6 bases, the J end by 4 bases, with 15 bases between. The CDR3: CASSPRPLAYGYTF. CDR3 bases: TGTGCCAGCAGCCCGCGACCCTTGGCCTATGGCTACACCTTC.

This clonotype was found many times. J is TRBJ2-6 and V is TRBV6-5; 7 bases line up with TRBD2. The CDR3 covers 17 residues. The germline CDR1 and CDR2 sequences are MNHEY and SVGAGI. The trim removed 4 bases at V and 0 bases at J, leaving 6 bases unmatched. CDR3 residues: CASSLTSLTSGANVLTF. The CDR3 region has the DNA TGTGCCAGCAGTTTGACTAGCCTAACCTCTGGGGCCAACGTCCTGACTTTC.

This clonotype was detected ten times or more. The chain combines TRBV7-3 with TRBJ2-7; D is perhaps TRBD1 (5 bases). Germline lookup yields CDR1 SGHTA and CDR2 FQGTGA. There are 13 residues in the CDR3. Trimming pared 4 bases from V and 5 bases from J, leaving 12 bases between. The DNA of the CDR3 is TGTGCCAGCAGCTACCCAGGGATCCACGAGCAGTACTTC. Protein sequence: CASSYPGIHEQYF.

This clonotype has ten or more counts. The chain recombines TRBV7-2 with TRBJ1-6; a weak D match, TRBD1 (6 bases). Trimming shortened V by 1 base and J by 3 bases, and 13 bases separated the two germline ends. From germline, CDR1 is SGHTA and CDR2 FQGNSA. CDR3 length: 17 amino acids. The CDR3 loop reads CASSLVRGRYYNSPLHF. For the CDR3, the DNA is TGTGCCAGCAGCTTAGTTAGGGGGAGGTACTATAATTCACCCCTCCACTTT. Combining the CDR3 with reference TRBV7-2 and TRBJ1-6 gives the whole variable domain GAGVSQSPSNKVTEKGKDVELRCDPISGHTALYWYRQSLGQGLEFLIYFQGNSAPDKSGLPSDRFSAERTGGSVSTLTIQRTQQEDSAVYLCASSLVRGRYYNSPLHFGNGTRLTVT.

This clonotype showed up many times. The genes are TRBV6-2 or TRBV6-3 and TRBJ2-2; 14 bases fit TRBD2. The CDR3 length is 18 residues. V shed 6 bases and J 6 bases; nucleotides not matched to a gene: 12. Germline loops: CDR1 MNHEY, CDR2 SVGEGT. CDR3 coding DNA: TGTGCCAGCAGCAGCCCGACTAGCGGGAGGGTAGGACCCGGGGAGCTGTTTTTT. Protein product: CASSSPTSGRVGPGELFF.

The genes are TRBV6-1 and TRBJ2-7; D possibly uses TRBD1 or TRBD2 (5 bases each). V shed 6 bases and J shed 3 bases, with 15 bases lying between them. In germline, CDR1 is MNHNS, CDR2 SASEGT. There are 14 residues in the CDR3. CDR3 loop: CASRARGAYYEQYF. In nucleotides, the CDR3 is TGTGCCAGCAGGGCGAGAGGGGCTTACTACGAGCAGTACTTC.

The chain carries TRBV12-3 or TRBV12-4 and TRBJ1-2; D gene unclear. The CDR3 is 13 amino acids. V was clipped by 2 bases and J by 8 bases, with 12 bases between them. CDR3 bases: TGTGCCAGCAGTTTAAGCAGAGCGGGGGGCTACACCTTC. This codes for CASSLSRAGGYTF.

In its sample, this clonotype was seen many times. V gene TRBV20-1 combines with J gene TRBJ2-7; no firm D call. CDR3 length equals 14 residues. With 7 bases removed from V and 6 bases from J, the gap between germline ends came to 22 bases. The germline CDR1 and CDR2 sequences are DFQATT and SNEGSKA (reference sequence). DNA of the CDR3: TGCAGTGTTAAGACGGTTGGGCAGGTCTCCGAGCAGTACTTC. It translates to CSVKTVGQVSEQYF.

This chain uses TRBV6-1 with TRBJ1-1; D not certain. The CDR3 has 15 amino acids. Trimming took 0 bases from V and 1 from J, leaving 9 bases between them. From germline, CDR1 is MNHNS and CDR2 SASEGT. CDR3 region: CASSEALLGNTEAFF. CDR3 nucleotides: TGTGCCAGCAGTGAAGCTTTGTTGGGGAACACTGAAGCTTTCTTT.

At least ten counts were recorded for this clonotype. This CDR3 is CASSQDQASGRGDQETQYF. The CDR3, as DNA: TGTGCCAGCAGCCAAGATCAGGCTAGCGGGAGAGGGGACCAAGAGACCCAGTACTTC. This rearrangement joins TRBV3-1 to TRBJ2-5, with 10 bases matching TRBD2. The CDR3 is 19 amino acids. Germline lookup yields CDR1 LGHDT and CDR2 YNNKEL (reference sequence). Germline trimming cut 0 bases from V and 0 bases from J; bases unmatched to any gene: 10.